This T cell receptor beta chain originates from a study of cytomegalovirus exposure and HLA in healthy donors. Despite likely unrecorded immune exposures, the donors were nominally healthy at the time of sampling. Both 60 Vbeta primers and 13 Jbeta primers went into the PCR. Repertoires were generated with immunoSEQ multiplex PCR, while TCRdb's copy carries only in-frame clones and drops some. The table has about 130,000 clones, 65% to 85% seen once. The study, taken as a whole, reports: The availability of immune exposure information extended only to CMV serostatus. Per published reports, the classifier diagnosed cytomegalovirus status with high specificity and sensitivity.

As regards this clone: Its antigen is currently unknown.

This CDR3 is 18 amino acids long. Germline loops: CDR1 SQVTM, CDR2 ANQGSEA. The V segment lost 6 bases and the J segment 3 bases; nucleotides outside the gene matches: 21. The source material was PBMCs. This clonotype originated in a boy aged 5-17 years in good health and CMV-seronegative. The chain uses TRBV29-1 and TRBJ2-7, with TRBD1 identical over 9 bases. The CDR3 spells CSVLGDRVGLGRVYEQYF. The CDR3 DNA reads as TGCAGCGTACTAGGGGACAGGGTCGGACTCGGTAGAGTCTACGAGCAGTACTTC.